This paragraph reports one TCR beta chain. Its matching antigen is unknown. The source of the sample is a study of shared clonotypes between healthy human individuals. General observations from the study: Relative to memory subsets, naive subsets generally showed larger estimated richness.

Germline CDR1 MGHRA, CDR2 YSYEKL. The CDR3 contains 15 residues. Trimming removed 0 bases from V and 0 bases from J, with 9 bases in between. CD45RO-negative cells were positively selected for CCR7, leaving out terminally differentiated effector memory CD45RA+ cells. The table came from immunoSEQ multiplex PCR; TCRdb's copy has only in-frame clones and leaves some out. The sample has about 1,900,000 clones, roughly 95% seen once; the top ten hold under 1.5%. Sequences were obtained from naive CD8+ T cells sorted from blood. This sequence was found in a man aged 18 to 29 in good health. The rearrangement uses TRBV4-1 and TRBJ2-7; D not resolved. The chain's CDR3 is CASSQEDLNSYEQYF. The CDR3, as DNA: TGCGCCAGCAGCCAAGAAGACCTTAACTCCTACGAGCAGTACTTC.